This T cell receptor beta chain stems from a study of blood T cell repertoires in COVID-19. Study summary: The United States, Italy and Spain supplied acute and convalescent COVID-19 samples.

The table came from immunoSEQ multiplex PCR; TCRdb's copy has only in-frame clones and leaves some out. Of approximately 150,000 clones in the sample, around four fifths were seen once. From germline, CDR1 is SGDLS and CDR2 YYNGEE. V lost 1 base and J lost 10, with 21 bases in between. The CDR3 has 16 residues. This sequence joins TRBV9 and TRBJ2-1, with a weak D call TRBD2 (5 bases). The source of this sequence is a woman over 75 with COVID-19, enrolled during active disease. Sequenced sample: peripheral blood. The CDR3: CASSVQGLLWTEEQFF. The CDR3 nucleotides are TGTGCCAGCAGCGTACAAGGACTCCTTTGGACGGAAGAGCAGTTCTTC.